Listed below are T cell receptor beta chains from one sample, sequenced in a study of CD8 T cell repertoires and HIV-1 epitope variants. TCRdb's table, derived via immunoSEQ multiplex PCR, lists solely in-frame clones and lacks some. The data show roughly 5,000 clones, about 67% seen once. These receptors' antigens are unknown. Material for sequencing was cultured CD8+ T cells derived from PBMCs. The receptors originated from a male donor with HIV. Both conserved end residues are trimmed from each CDR3.

TRBV7-9,TRBJ1-1,ASSLTGEAF
TRBV11-3,TRBJ2-1,ASSIGQGDDNEQF
TRBV11-3,TRBJ2-2,ASSFRRTGELF
TRBV10-3,TRBJ2-2,AISTTGEGPAGELF
TRBV5-4,TRBJ1-2,ASLDADNYGYT
TRBV27,TRBJ2-1,ASTSVPGAGYNEQF
TRBV7-2,TRBJ2-5,ASSLVSRAGGGETQY
TRBV28,TRBJ2-7,ASSPPPGTGLRSQY
TRBV4-3,TRBJ2-1,ASSQDTSGRYNEQF
TRBV15,TRBJ2-7,ATSPGTGGAYEQY
TRBV5-1,TRBJ2-2,ASSLTGTEPTGELF
TRBV5-6,TRBJ2-7,ASSLDSQPYEQY
TRBV9,TRBJ2-5,ASSGRDYERQTQY
TRBV19,TRBJ2-3,ASRRGGLTDTQY
TRBV5-1,TRBJ1-3,ASSLGGQGQRESGNTIY
TRBV9,TRBJ1-1,ASSPHQGNTEAF
TRBV27,TRBJ2-7,ASSLGASSYEQY
TRBV7-9,TRBJ1-3,ASSPSQPGNTIY
TRBV6-4,TRBJ2-3,ASSDSTSGGADTQY
TRBV28,TRBJ2-3,ASSLPYSGRAEDTQY
TRBV30,TRBJ1-3,AWSARGARGNTIY
TRBV29-1,TRBJ2-7,SVEDRTSVSYEQY
TRBV6-6,TRBJ1-3,ASSYNSLSGNTIY
TRBV9,TRBJ2-2,ASSESTGTENTGELF